The clone carrying this TCR beta chain was found a few times. Researchers sorted naive CD8 T cells as cells that were CD8+CD4-CCR7+CD45RA+. These data come from a study of molecular identifiers for immune sequencing clone quantification. With listed TCR primers and previously described methods, bulk TCR libraries were prepared. One entry per CDR3 protein, called by TCRdb with MiXCR from the PCR reads. The sample holds about 510,000 distinct CDR3 sequences, about a quarter seen once. Sequenced sample: naive CD8+ T cells from blood, with Jurkat cell RNA spiked in. Subset defined: FACS-sorted CD8+CD4-CCR7+CD45RA+ naive T cells. This sequence was found in a human donor in good health. Some libraries in this study had Jurkat cell RNA spiked in.

CDR3 nucleotide sequence: TGTGCCAGCAAGAGAGACAGGAACACTGAAGCTTTCTTT. Amino acid sequence: CASKRDRNTEAFF. The rearrangement joins TRBV27 to TRBJ1-1; D perhaps matches TRBD1 (5 bases). Trimming left V 7 bases short and J 1 base short, with 10 bases between. Germline V lookup: CDR1 MNHEY, CDR2 SMNVEV (reference sequence). This CDR3 has 13 amino acids.